This passage covers 10 T cell receptor beta chains from one sample sequenced in a study of CD8+ T cells in alopecia areata. Extraction of RNA preceded its reverse transcription into cDNA, which served as the sequencing template. The method was immunoSEQ multiplex PCR; TCRdb's version includes in-frame clones alone and lacks a portion of them. The data show roughly 65,000 clones, around 49% seen once. Sequences were derived from CD8+ T cells sorted from blood, sampled at week 0. Every receptor here comes from a human donor with alopecia areata.

This clone appeared a few times. The chain carries TRBV6-6 and TRBJ2-5; D gene uncertain. V was clipped by 7 bases and J by 0 bases, with 15 bases between them. There are 15 residues in the CDR3. The V gene's germline CDR1 is MNHNY and CDR2 SVGAGI (reference sequence). The DNA for the CDR3 is TGTGCCAGCACCAACCGTGAAGGATACCAAGAGACCCAGTACTTC. It specifies CASTNREGYQETQYF.

Many counts were recorded for this clone. The chain is built from TRBV19 and TRBJ2-2, with D maybe TRBD2 (6 bases). Germline V gene data show CDR1 as LNHDA and CDR2 as SQIVND (reference sequence). V was clipped by 10 bases and J by 3 bases, with 18 bases between them. CDR3 size: 15 residues. The CDR3 loop is CATLHLGLYTGELFF. In DNA form, the CDR3 reads TGTGCCACCCTCCATCTGGGACTGTACACCGGGGAGCTGTTTTTT.

V is TRBV6-5 and J is TRBJ2-3; D may be TRBD1 (6 bases). The length of the CDR3 is 12 residues. Trimming pared 8 bases from V and 6 bases from J, leaving 12 bases between. Germline V gene data show CDR1 as MNHEY and CDR2 as SVGAGI. The CDR3 loop is CASSGAPDTQYF. The CDR3 bases are TGTGCCAGCTCAGGGGCCCCGGATACGCAGTATTTT.

The chain has TRBV9 and TRBJ2-7; D remains unclear. Trimming pared 0 bases from V and 2 bases from J, leaving 6 bases between. This CDR3 spans 13 amino acids. Germline CDR1 and CDR2: SGDLS and YYNGEE. In DNA, the CDR3 is TGTGCCAGCAGCGTAGCGCCCCCCTACGAGCAGTACTTC. Translating it yields CASSVAPPYEQYF.

In its sample, this clone was seen a few times. The V and J genes are TRBV6-5 and TRBJ2-5; the D gene is possibly TRBD1 (5 bases). V lost 2 bases and J 4 bases, leaving 11 bases between the germline ends. Germline assignment: CDR1 MNHEY and CDR2 SVGAGI. The CDR3 loop spans 14 amino acids. The CDR3 DNA reads as TGTGCCAGCAGTTACCGACAGATCTCAGAGACCCAGTACTTC. Translated: CASSYRQISETQYF.

The chain combines TRBV27 with TRBJ1-5; D remains ambiguous. Trimming shortened V by 6 bases and J by 0 bases, and 12 bases separated the two germline ends. The CDR3 loop spans 15 amino acids. The germline V gene encodes CDR1 MNHEY and CDR2 SMNVEV (reference sequence). DNA of the CDR3: TGTGCCAGCAGCTCCTCGACACTTAGCAATCAGCCCCAGCATTTT. Amino acids: CASSSSTLSNQPQHF.

The chain has TRBV28 and TRBJ2-7; D unresolved. The CDR3 extends over 13 amino acids. The germline gives CDR1 MDHEN, CDR2 SYDVKM. V lost 3 bases, J lost 4 bases, and 10 bases lay in between. In DNA, the CDR3 is TGTGCCAGCAGTTTTGGTATAGGTTACGAGCAGTACTTC. Amino acid sequence: CASSFGIGYEQYF. The whole variable domain, filled in from reference TRBV28 and TRBJ2-7, reads DVKVTQSSRYLVKRTGEKVFLECVQDMDHENMFWYRQDPGLGLRLIYFSYDVKMKEKGDIPEGYSVSREKKERFSLILESASTNQTSMYLCASSFGIGYEQYFGPGTRLTVT.

V and J are TRBV6-5 and TRBJ2-1; TRBD2 matches at 7 bases. The CDR3 is made up of 16 amino acids. Germline V lookup: CDR1 MNHEY, CDR2 SVGAGI. V gave up 0 bases and J gave up 6 bases; unmatched junction bases: 8. The DNA of the CDR3 is TGTGCCAGCAGTTACTCGAGGGGAGGCGGGAGCAATGAGCAGTTCTTC. Protein product: CASSYSRGGGSNEQFF.

The chain uses TRBV13 and TRBJ2-1; D ambiguous. V lost 1 base, J lost 8 bases, and 9 bases lay in between. The CDR3 has 13 residues. Germline V gene lookup returns CDR1 PRHDT and CDR2 FYEKMQ (reference sequence). CDR3 sequence (DNA): TGTGCCAGCAGCTTAGCGACAATGGATGAGCAGTTCTTC. The encoded protein is CASSLATMDEQFF.

This clone appeared a few times. This CDR3 is CASSEGQGSWGELFF. CDR3 sequence (DNA): TGTGCCAGCAGCGAAGGACAGGGTTCTTGGGGGGAGCTGTTTTTT. The chain links TRBV9 to TRBJ2-2; TRBD1 matches 8 bases. There are 15 residues in the CDR3. The germline gives CDR1 SGDLS, CDR2 YYNGEE. With V trimmed by 3 bases and J by 8 bases, 9 bases remained unmatched.